This T cell receptor (beta chain) was obtained from a study of Tregs in tolerant kidney transplant recipients. Study observations and caveats: Activated donor B cell expansion appeared to reveal the most relevant donor-specific TCRbeta repertoire. Validation in larger populations is needed because few patients were studied.

This CDR3 region has 15 residues. V shed 3 bases, J shed 4 bases, and the junction held 4 bases outside the gene matches. Germline CDR1 MGHRA, CDR2 YSYEKL. TCRdb keeps only in-frame clones here, not all; method: immunoSEQ multiplex PCR. The data show some 47,000 clones, roughly nine tenths seen once. Remarks on this clone: Its antigen is undetermined.

Related graft donors supplied nonmyeloablative bone marrow transplants, and mixed chimerism was transient. CD4+CD25+CD127- Tregs, CD4+CD25- non-Tregs, CD4 and CD8 cells were sorted. The sample was CD8+ T cells from blood (PBMCs), taken 12 months after the transplant. The V and J genes are TRBV4-1 and TRBJ2-1, with 9 bases fitting TRBD2. The sequence came from a human patient who received a combined kidney and bone marrow transplant. Some T cells may be provided by the graft donor. CDR3 protein: CASSQASGTYNEQFF. CDR3 DNA sequence: TGCGCCAGCAGCCAGGCTAGCGGGACTTACAATGAGCAGTTCTTC.